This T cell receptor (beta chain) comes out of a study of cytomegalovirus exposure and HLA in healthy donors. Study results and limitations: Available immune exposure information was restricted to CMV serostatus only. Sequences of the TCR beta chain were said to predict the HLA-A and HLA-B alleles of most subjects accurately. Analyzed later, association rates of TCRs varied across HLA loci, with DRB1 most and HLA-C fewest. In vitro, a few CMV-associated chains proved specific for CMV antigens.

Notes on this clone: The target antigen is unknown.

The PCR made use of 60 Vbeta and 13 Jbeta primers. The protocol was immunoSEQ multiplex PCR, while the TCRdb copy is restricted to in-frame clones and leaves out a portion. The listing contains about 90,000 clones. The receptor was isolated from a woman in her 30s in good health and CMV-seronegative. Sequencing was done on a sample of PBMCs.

Written as DNA, the CDR3 is TGTGCCAGCAGTCTGACAGGGGACGATCAGCCCCAGCATTTT. As protein: CASSLTGDDQPQHF. The chain links TRBV2 to TRBJ1-5, with TRBD1 identical over 8 bases. Germline trimming cut 5 bases from V and 5 bases from J; bases unmatched to any gene: 5. CDR1 SNHLY and CDR2 FYNNEI come from the germline V gene. This CDR3 has 14 residues.